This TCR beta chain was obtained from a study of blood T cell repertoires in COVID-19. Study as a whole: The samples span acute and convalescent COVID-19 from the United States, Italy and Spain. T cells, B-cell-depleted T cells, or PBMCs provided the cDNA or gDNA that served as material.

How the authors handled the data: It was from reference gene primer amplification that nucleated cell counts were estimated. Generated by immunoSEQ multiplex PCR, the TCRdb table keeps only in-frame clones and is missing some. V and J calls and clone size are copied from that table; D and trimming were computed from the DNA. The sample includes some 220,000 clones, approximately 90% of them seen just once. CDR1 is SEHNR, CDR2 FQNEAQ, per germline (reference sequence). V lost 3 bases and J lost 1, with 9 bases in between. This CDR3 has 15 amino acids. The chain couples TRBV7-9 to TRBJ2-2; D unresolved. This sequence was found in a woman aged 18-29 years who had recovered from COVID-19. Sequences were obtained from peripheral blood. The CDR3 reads CASSFGGVNTGELFF. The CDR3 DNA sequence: TGTGCCAGCAGCTTTGGTGGAGTGAACACCGGGGAGCTGTTTTTT. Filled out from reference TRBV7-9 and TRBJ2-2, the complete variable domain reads DTGVSQNPRHKITKRGQNVTFRCDPISEHNRLYWYRQTLGQGPEFLTYFQNEAQLEKSRLLSDRFSAERPKGSFSTLEIQRTEQGDSAMYLCASSFGGVNTGELFFGEGSRLTVL.